Following are 21 T cell receptor beta chains from one sample sequenced in a study of cytomegalovirus exposure and HLA in healthy donors (dated by TCRdb to the late 2010s). The library came from the immunoSEQ multiplex PCR assay. Drawn from immuneACCESS, this table holds only the in-frame rearrangements with V and J called that TCRdb kept. Clones are partly lost; checked studies trace under half to an unresolved V gene and leave the rest unexplained. Within this sample are tens of thousands of clones, with about 94% of them counted one time only. Roughly 3.2% of the sample comes from the top ten. Sequencing was done on a sample of PBMCs. The receptors here all came from a woman in her late teens or twenties in good health and CMV-seropositive.

This chain links TRBV28 with TRBJ1-2; 10 bases fit TRBD1. After removal of 7 bases from V and 2 bases from J, the junction contained 7 bases not matched to a gene. Germline lookup yields CDR1 MDHEN and CDR2 SYDVKM. The CDR3 consists of 15 residues. Here the CDR3 DNA reads TGTGCCAGCACCAGGACAGGGGGTAGAAACTATGGCTACACCTTC. It is translated as CASTRTGGRNYGYTF.

The rearrangement links TRBV2 to TRBJ1-5, with TRBD1 matching 10 bases. Looked up from germline, CDR1 is SNHLY and CDR2 is FYNNEI. The trim removed 6 bases at V and 4 bases at J, leaving 3 bases unmatched. The CDR3 is 14 residues long. CDR3 bases: TGTGCCAGCAGGAAGGGACAGGGGAATCAGCCCCAGCATTTT. It is translated as CASRKGQGNQPQHF.

The CDR3 nucleotides read TGTGCCAGCAGTACGACAGGGGGTGGCTACGAGCAGTACTTC. This sequence encodes CASSTTGGGYEQYF. This chain joins TRBV6-6 and TRBJ2-7; 9 bases fit TRBD1. The trim removed 5 bases at V and 3 bases at J, leaving 5 bases unmatched. Germline V lookup: CDR1 MNHNY, CDR2 SVGAGI (reference sequence). The CDR3 covers 14 residues.

The chain has TRBV18 and TRBJ2-5; possibly TRBD2 for D (5 bases). Per germline, CDR1 KGHSH and CDR2 LQKENI. The CDR3 is 12 amino acids. Trimming removed 6 bases from V and 11 bases from J, with 16 bases in between. CDR3 residues: CASSAPEGMQYF. The DNA of the CDR3 is TGTGCCAGCTCGGCCCCCGAGGGTATGCAGTACTTC.

The chain recombines TRBV5-4 with TRBJ1-1, with D tentatively TRBD1 (5 bases). CDR1 SGHNT and CDR2 YYREEE come from the germline V gene (reference sequence). Trimming pared 10 bases from V and 0 bases from J, leaving 13 bases between. CDR3 size: 13 residues. This chain's CDR3 is CAAGGEVNTEAFF. In DNA, the CDR3 is TGTGCCGCGGGGGGGGAGGTGAACACTGAAGCTTTCTTT.

The chain couples TRBV6-7 to TRBJ1-2; D is unclear. TRBV6-7 is noted as an ORF with a role that remains uncertain. V lost 2 bases to trimming and J lost 5 bases, with 9 bases between them. The CDR3 loop spans 13 amino acids. CDR3 region: CASSYQARYGYTF. DNA for the CDR3: TGTGCCAGCAGTTACCAGGCCAGGTATGGCTACACCTTC.

The chain is built from TRBV5-6 and TRBJ2-1; 9 nucleotides align to TRBD2. Germline V gene sequence: CDR1 SGHDT, CDR2 YYEEEE. The CDR3 covers 13 residues. Trimming removed 7 bases from V and 9 bases from J; junction bases left unmatched: 8. The CDR3 is CASGLSGRSEQFF. The DNA of the CDR3 is TGTGCCAGCGGCCTCAGCGGGAGGTCTGAGCAGTTCTTC.

The J gene is TRBJ2-4, the V gene TRBV18, with 8 bases aligning to TRBD1. This CDR3 has 17 residues. CDR1 KGHSH and CDR2 LQKENI come from the germline V gene. Trimming at V came to 3 bases and at J to 3 bases, leaving 10 bases not matched to a gene. This CDR3 is CASSPKSGTGYKNIQYF. DNA for the CDR3: TGTGCCAGCTCACCCAAATCCGGGACAGGCTACAAAAACATTCAGTACTTC.

The V call is TRBV4-2, the J call TRBJ1-1; D unclear. V shed 0 bases and J shed 5 bases, with 7 bases lying between them. CDR1 is LGHNA and CDR2 is YNFKEQ in the germline V gene. The CDR3 sequence is 13 residues long. The CDR3 protein is CASSQEGRTEAFF. CDR3 bases: TGTGCCAGCAGCCAAGAGGGGAGGACTGAAGCTTTCTTT.

V and J are TRBV13 and TRBJ1-2; possible D gene TRBD1, 5 bases. The germline V gene has CDR1 PRHDT and CDR2 FYEKMQ (reference sequence). The CDR3 has 13 residues. Trimming pared 7 bases from V and 8 bases from J, leaving 17 bases between. CDR3 loop: CASILWGSRGYTF. DNA of the CDR3: TGTGCCAGCATCCTATGGGGCAGTCGGGGCTACACCTTC.

The gene calls are TRBV15 and TRBJ1-1; TRBD1 matches at 8 bases. Germline CDR1 and CDR2: LNHNV and YYDKDF (reference sequence). V shed 3 bases, J shed 6 bases, and the junction held 6 bases outside the gene matches. The CDR3 runs 14 residues. As DNA, the CDR3 is TGTGCCACCAGCAGGGACAGGGCAGCGGCTGAAGCTTTCTTT. Protein sequence: CATSRDRAAAEAFF.

This clone was seen a single time. This rearrangement joins TRBV25-1 to TRBJ1-1; 8 nucleotides align to TRBD1. The CDR3 runs to 12 residues. Germline V gives CDR1 MGHDK, CDR2 SYGVNS. V trimming: 4 bases; J trimming: 11 bases; junction bases outside the gene matches: 6. The CDR3 is CASSAHRGIAFF. CDR3 DNA sequence: TGTGCCAGCAGTGCCCACAGGGGGATCGCTTTCTTT.

The rearrangement links TRBV25-1 to TRBJ1-3; D call uncertain. This CDR3 contains 15 residues. Per germline, CDR1 MGHDK and CDR2 SYGVNS. V lost 0 bases, J lost 0 bases, and 6 bases lay in between. The CDR3 region has the DNA TGTGCCAGCAGTGAATACGGGAACTCTGGAAACACCATATATTTT. Its protein product is CASSEYGNSGNTIYF.

The chain couples TRBV4-1 to TRBJ1-2; 10 bases align to TRBD1. This CDR3 spans 16 amino acids. V shed 0 bases, J shed 3 bases, and the junction held 4 bases outside the gene matches. Germline V gives CDR1 MGHRA, CDR2 YSYEKL. The CDR3 sequence is CASSQEMGQGYYGYTF. CDR3 bases: TGCGCCAGCAGCCAAGAAATGGGACAGGGGTACTATGGCTACACCTTC.

The table lists this clone with a few counts. The CDR3 reads CASSKQGSSYNEQFF. The CDR3 nucleotides are TGTGCCAGTAGTAAACAGGGAAGCTCCTACAATGAGCAGTTCTTC. The chain combines TRBV19 with TRBJ2-1, with D tentatively TRBD1 (6 bases). Trimming left V 4 bases short and J 0 bases short, with 10 bases between. Germline V gene sequence: CDR1 LNHDA, CDR2 SQIVND (reference sequence). This CDR3 has 15 amino acids.

The J gene is TRBJ1-1, the V gene TRBV29-1; D is uncertain. The germline V and J ends were trimmed by 4 bases and 1 base, with 4 bases remaining between them. The CDR3 totals 11 residues. Germline CDR1 is SQVTM and CDR2 is ANQGSEA. Here the CDR3 DNA reads TGCAGCGTTGTCAAGAACACTGAAGCTTTCTTT. Protein: CSVVKNTEAFF. Drawing the rest from reference TRBV29-1 and TRBJ1-1, the complete variable domain is SAVISQKPSRDICQRGTSLTIQCQVDSQVTMMFWYRQQPGQSLTLIATANQGSEATYESGFVIDKFPISRPNLTFSTLTVSNMSPEDSSIYLCSVVKNTEAFFGQGTRLTVV.

The rearrangement links TRBV29-1 to TRBJ2-5; the D gene is possibly TRBD1 (6 bases). The V gene lost 6 bases and the J gene lost 2 bases, with 16 bases spanning the gap. This CDR3 comprises 14 residues. Looked up from germline, CDR1 is SQVTM and CDR2 is ANQGSEA. The DNA for the CDR3 is TGCAGCGTGCTACAGGGTTTCGGTCAAGAGACCCAGTACTTC. Protein sequence: CSVLQGFGQETQYF.

This rearrangement joins TRBV7-6 to TRBJ2-7; D unclear. Germline CDR1 and CDR2: SGHVS and FNYEAQ. Trimming stripped 2 bases from V and 6 bases from J, with 11 bases between. The CDR3 contains 13 residues. Here the CDR3 DNA reads TGTGCCAGCAGCTTAAAAGCATCGGGCGAGCAGTACTTC. Protein: CASSLKASGEQYF.

This chain uses TRBV28 with TRBJ2-2; D is undetermined. The V end lost 2 bases, the J end lost 7 bases, and 11 bases lay between the germline ends. CDR3 length equals 14 residues. The germline V gene has CDR1 MDHEN and CDR2 SYDVKM. CDR3 nucleotide sequence: TGTGCCAGCAGTTTACGGAGAGGAGACGGGGAGCTGTTTTTT. It is translated as CASSLRRGDGELFF.

The J gene is TRBJ2-7, the V gene TRBV5-4; D is possibly TRBD1 (6 bases). The CDR3 consists of 13 residues. Germline CDR1 is SGHNT and CDR2 is YYREEE (reference sequence). V was shortened by 5 bases and J by 4 bases, with 13 bases between the two germline ends. The CDR3 spells CASSQETGYEQYF. CDR3 DNA: TGTGCCAGCAGTCAAGAAACAGGGTACGAGCAGTACTTC.

This chain connects TRBV28 to TRBJ1-2; weak D call: TRBD1 (6 bases). With 5 bases removed from V and 8 bases from J, the gap between germline ends came to 15 bases. Germline assignment: CDR1 MDHEN and CDR2 SYDVKM. The CDR3 is 13 residues long. CDR3 in amino acids: CASSGAGVRGYTF. The CDR3 nucleotides read TGTGCCAGCAGTGGTGCAGGGGTAAGGGGCTACACCTTC.